Each of the 2 T cell receptor beta chains below was sequenced from the same sample in a study of CD8+ T cells in alopecia areata. In each case, RNA was isolated and then reverse transcribed into cDNA as the sequencing template. Method: immunoSEQ multiplex PCR; TCRdb's copy keeps in-frame clones and lacks some. Of some 130,000 clones in the sample, roughly 50% were seen once. The source material was CD8+ T cells sorted from blood, sampled at week 0. All receptors derive from a human donor with alopecia areata.

This clone was detected only a few times. V gene TRBV5-1 combines with J gene TRBJ2-1; 8 bases agree with TRBD1. This CDR3 region has 14 residues. The ends lost 2 bases at V and 2 bases at J; junction bases unmatched: 0. CDR1 SGHRS and CDR2 YFSETQ come from the germline V gene. CDR3 amino acids: CASSFRGPYNEQFF. CDR3 nucleotide sequence: TGCGCCAGCAGCTTCAGGGGGCCCTACAATGAGCAGTTCTTC.

The chain couples TRBV9 to TRBJ2-5; the match to TRBD2 covers 15 bases. The germline CDR1 and CDR2 sequences are SGDLS and YYNGEE. The CDR3 spans 16 residues. V shed 3 bases and J 5 bases; nucleotides not matched to a gene: 5. The CDR3 here is CASSAGLAGGPETQYF. The CDR3 DNA follows: TGTGCCAGCAGCGCCGGACTAGCGGGGGGGCCGGAGACCCAGTACTTC.